This TCR beta chain was obtained from a study of long-term antiretroviral therapy in people with HIV. Survey level was the resolution at which the v3.0 immunoSEQ assay ran. Here immunoSEQ multiplex PCR was the method, and the copy in TCRdb shows in-frame clones only, minus some. This sample carries 26,000 or so clones, 85% to 90% of them seen once, and the ten largest clones take approximately 4%. This clone was recorded only once. Its antigen is still unknown. Roughly 0.95-11 million cryopreserved PBMC were held in samples before DNA extraction. General study findings and limits: Across all time points, the repertoire was dominated by clones that expanded before ART. Collection of the blood took place between the mid-2000s and the late 2010s. The ART regimens in use then may have been less effective than current ones. When set beside controls, HIV repertoires had CDR3 length ranges that were narrower.

The CDR3 contains 15 residues. The germline V gene encodes CDR1 SGHTA and CDR2 FQGNSA. With 3 bases removed from V and 5 bases from J, the gap between germline ends came to 13 bases. The source is a young woman with HIV. This specimen consisted of unsorted PBMCs, obtained 0.5 years after starting antiretroviral therapy. The chain links TRBV7-2 to TRBJ2-2; D might be TRBD1 (6 bases). The CDR3 region has the DNA TGTGCCAGCAGCTTGGGGGCGTTACGGACCGGGGAGCTGTTTTTT. This sequence encodes CASSLGALRTGELFF. Full variable domain (missing parts from reference TRBV7-2 and TRBJ2-2): GAGVSQSPSNKVTEKGKDVELRCDPISGHTALYWYRQSLGQGLEFLIYFQGNSAPDKSGLPSDRFSAERTGGSVSTLTIQRTQQEDSAVYLCASSLGALRTGELFFGEGSRLTVL.